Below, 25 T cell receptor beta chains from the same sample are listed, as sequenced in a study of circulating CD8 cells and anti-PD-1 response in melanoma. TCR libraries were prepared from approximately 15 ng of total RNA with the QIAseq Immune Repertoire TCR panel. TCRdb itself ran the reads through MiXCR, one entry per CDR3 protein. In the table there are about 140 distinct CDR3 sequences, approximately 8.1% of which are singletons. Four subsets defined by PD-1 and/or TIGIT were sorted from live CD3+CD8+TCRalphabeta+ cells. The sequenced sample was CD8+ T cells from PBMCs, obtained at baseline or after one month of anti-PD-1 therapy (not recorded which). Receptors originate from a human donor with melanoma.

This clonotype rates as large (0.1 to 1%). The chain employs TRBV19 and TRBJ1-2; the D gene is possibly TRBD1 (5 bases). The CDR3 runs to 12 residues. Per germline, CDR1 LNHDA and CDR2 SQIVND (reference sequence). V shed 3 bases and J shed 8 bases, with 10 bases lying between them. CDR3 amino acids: CASSMTAYGYTF. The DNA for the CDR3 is TGTGCCAGTAGTATGACAGCATACGGCTACACCTTC.

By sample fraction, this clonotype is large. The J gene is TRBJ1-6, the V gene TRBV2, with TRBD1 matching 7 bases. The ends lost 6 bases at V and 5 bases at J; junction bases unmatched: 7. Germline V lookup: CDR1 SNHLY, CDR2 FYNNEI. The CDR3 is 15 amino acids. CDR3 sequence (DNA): TGTGCCAGCAGCCTCAGGGACAGTAATAATTCACCCCTCCACTTT. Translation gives CASSLRDSNNSPLHF.

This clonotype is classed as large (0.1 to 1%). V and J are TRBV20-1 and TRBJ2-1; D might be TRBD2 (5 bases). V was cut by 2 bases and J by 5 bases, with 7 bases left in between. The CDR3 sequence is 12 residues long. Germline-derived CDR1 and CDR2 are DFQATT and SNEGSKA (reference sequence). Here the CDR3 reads CSARRADNEQFF. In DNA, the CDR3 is TGCAGTGCTAGAAGAGCGGACAATGAGCAGTTCTTC.

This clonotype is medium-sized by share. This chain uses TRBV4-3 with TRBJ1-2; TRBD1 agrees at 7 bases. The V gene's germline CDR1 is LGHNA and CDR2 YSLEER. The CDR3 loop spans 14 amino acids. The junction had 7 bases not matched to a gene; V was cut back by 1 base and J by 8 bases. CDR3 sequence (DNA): TGCGCCAGCAGCCAAGTACCCGACAGGGAGGGCTACACCTTC. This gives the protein CASSQVPDREGYTF.

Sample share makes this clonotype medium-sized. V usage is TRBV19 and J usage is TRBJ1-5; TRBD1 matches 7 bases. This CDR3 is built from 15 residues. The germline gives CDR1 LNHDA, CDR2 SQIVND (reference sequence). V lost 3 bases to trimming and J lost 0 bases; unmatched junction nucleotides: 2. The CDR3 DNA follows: TGTGCCAGTAGTATCCGACAGGGTAGCAATCAGCCCCAGCATTTT. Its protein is CASSIRQGSNQPQHF.

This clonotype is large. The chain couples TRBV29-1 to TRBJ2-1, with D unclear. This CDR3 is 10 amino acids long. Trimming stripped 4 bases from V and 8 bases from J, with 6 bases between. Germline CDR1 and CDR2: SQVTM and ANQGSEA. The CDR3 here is CSVVQHEQFF. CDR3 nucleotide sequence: TGCAGCGTTGTGCAGCATGAGCAGTTCTTC.

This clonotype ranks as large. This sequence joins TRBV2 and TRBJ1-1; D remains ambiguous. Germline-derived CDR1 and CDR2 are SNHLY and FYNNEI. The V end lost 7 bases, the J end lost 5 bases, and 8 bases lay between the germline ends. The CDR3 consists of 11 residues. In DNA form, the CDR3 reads TGTGCCAGCATTTCTTCGACTGAAGCTTTCTTT. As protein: CASISSTEAFF.

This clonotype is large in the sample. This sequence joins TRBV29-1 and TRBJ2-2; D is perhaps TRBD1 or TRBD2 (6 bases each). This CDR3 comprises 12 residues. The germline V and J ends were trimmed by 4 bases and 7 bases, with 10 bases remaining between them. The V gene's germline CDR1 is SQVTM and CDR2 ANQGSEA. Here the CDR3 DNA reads TGCAGCGTTGTCGGGGGCGGCGGGGAGCTGTTTTTT. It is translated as CSVVGGGGELFF.

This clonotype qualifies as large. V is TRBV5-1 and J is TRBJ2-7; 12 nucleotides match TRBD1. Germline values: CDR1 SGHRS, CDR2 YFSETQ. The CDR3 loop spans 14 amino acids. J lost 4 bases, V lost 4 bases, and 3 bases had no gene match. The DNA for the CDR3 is TGCGCCAGCAGCGAGGGACAGGGGGCTTACGAGCAGTACTTC. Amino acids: CASSEGQGAYEQYF.

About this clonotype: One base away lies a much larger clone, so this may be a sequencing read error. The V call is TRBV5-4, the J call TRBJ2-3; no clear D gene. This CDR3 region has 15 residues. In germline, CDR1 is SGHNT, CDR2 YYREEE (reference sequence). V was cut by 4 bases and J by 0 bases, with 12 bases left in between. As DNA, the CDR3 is TGTGCCAGCAGCCAACCATTAGCTAGCACAGATACGCAGTATTTT. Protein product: CASSQPLASTDTQYF.

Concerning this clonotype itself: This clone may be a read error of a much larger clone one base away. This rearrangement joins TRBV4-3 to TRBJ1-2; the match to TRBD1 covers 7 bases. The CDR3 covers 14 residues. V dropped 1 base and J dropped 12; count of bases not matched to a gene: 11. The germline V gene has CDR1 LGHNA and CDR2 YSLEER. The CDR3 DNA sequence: TGCGCCAGCAGCCAAGTACCCGACAGGGAGGGCCACACCTTC. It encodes CASSQVPDREGHTF.

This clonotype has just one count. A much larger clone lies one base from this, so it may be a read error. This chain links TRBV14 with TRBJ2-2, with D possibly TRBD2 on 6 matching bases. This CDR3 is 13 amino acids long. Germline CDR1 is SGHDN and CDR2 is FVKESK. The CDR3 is CASSQATTGGLFF. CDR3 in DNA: TGTGCCAGCAGCCAAGCCACCACCGGGGGGCTGTTTTTT. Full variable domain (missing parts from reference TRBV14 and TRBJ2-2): EAGVTQFPSHSVIEKGQTVTLRCDPISGHDNLYWYRRVMGKEIKFLLHFVKESKQDESGMPNNRFLAERTGGTYSTLKVQPAELEDSGVYFCASSQATTGGLFFGEGSRLTVL.

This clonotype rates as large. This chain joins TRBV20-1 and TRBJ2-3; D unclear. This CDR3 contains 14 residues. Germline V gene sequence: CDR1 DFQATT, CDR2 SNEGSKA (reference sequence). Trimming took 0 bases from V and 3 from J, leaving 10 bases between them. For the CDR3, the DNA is TGCAGTGCTAGAGATTTCCTAGATACAGATACGCAGTATTTT. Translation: CSARDFLDTDTQYF.

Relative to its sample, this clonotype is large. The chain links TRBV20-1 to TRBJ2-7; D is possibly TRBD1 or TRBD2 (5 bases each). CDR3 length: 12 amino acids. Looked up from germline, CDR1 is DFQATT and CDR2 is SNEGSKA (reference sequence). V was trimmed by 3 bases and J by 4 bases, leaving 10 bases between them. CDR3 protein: CSARVGDYEQYF. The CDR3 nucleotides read TGCAGTGCTAGGGTGGGGGATTACGAGCAGTACTTC.

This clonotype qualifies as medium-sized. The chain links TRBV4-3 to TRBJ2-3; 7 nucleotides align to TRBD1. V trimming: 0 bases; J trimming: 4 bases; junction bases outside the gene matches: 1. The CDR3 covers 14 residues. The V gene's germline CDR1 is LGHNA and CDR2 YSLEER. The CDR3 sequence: CASSQETGSDTQYF. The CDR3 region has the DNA TGCGCCAGCAGCCAAGAGACAGGGTCAGATACGCAGTATTTT.

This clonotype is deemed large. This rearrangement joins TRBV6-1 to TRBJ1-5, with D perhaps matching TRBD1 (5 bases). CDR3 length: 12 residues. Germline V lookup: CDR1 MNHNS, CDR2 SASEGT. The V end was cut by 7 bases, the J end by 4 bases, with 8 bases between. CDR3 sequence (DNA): TGTGCCAGCATGAAGGGGAATCAGCCCCAGCATTTT. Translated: CASMKGNQPQHF.

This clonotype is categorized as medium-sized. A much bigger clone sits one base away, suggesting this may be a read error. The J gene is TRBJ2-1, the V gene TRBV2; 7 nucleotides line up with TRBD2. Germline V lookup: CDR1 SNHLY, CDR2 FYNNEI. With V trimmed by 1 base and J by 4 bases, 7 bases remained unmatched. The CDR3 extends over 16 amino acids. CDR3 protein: CASSEGASGNYNEQFF. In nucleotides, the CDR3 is TGTGCCAGCAGTGAAGGGGCTAGCGGAAATTACAATGAGCAGTTCTTC.

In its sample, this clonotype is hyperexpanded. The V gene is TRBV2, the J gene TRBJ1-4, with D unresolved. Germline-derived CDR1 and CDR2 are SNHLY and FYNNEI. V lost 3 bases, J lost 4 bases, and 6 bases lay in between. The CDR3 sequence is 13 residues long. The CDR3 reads CASSDGVNEKLFF. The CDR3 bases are TGTGCCAGCAGTGATGGCGTTAATGAAAAACTGTTTTTT.

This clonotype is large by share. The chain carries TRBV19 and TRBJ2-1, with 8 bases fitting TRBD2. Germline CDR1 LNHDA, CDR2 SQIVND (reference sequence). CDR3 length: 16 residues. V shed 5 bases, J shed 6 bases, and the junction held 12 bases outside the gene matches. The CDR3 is CASSPVFGGGPNEQFF. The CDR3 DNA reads TGTGCCAGTAGTCCAGTGTTCGGGGGGGGCCCCAATGAGCAGTTCTTC.

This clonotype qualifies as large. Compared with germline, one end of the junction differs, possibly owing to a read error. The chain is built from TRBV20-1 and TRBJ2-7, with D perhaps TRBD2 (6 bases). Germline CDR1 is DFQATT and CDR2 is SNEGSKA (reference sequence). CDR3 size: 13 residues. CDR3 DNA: TGCAGTGCTAGAGGCAGGGCGGACTACGAGCGGTACTTC. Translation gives CSARGRADYERYF.

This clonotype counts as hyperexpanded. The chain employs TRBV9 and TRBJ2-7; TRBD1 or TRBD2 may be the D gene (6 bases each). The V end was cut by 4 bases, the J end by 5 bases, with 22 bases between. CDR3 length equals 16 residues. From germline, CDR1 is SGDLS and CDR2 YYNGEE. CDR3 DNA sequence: TGTGCCAGCAGCCCCCAGTGGTTGGGGGGCGTCCACGAGCAGTACTTC. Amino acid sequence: CASSPQWLGGVHEQYF.

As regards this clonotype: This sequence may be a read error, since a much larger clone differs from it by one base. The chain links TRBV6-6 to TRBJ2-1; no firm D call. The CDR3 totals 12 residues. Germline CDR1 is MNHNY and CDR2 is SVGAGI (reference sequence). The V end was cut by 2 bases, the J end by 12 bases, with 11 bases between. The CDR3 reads CASSYGVIGQFF. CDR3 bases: TGTGCCAGCAGTTACGGGGTAATTGGGCAGTTCTTC.

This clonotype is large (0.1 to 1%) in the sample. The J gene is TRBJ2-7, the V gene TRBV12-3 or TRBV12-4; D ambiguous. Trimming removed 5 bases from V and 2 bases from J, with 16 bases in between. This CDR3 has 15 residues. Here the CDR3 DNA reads TGTGCCAGCAGTCCCATAGGCACTCCCACCTACGAGCAGTACTTC. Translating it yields CASSPIGTPTYEQYF.

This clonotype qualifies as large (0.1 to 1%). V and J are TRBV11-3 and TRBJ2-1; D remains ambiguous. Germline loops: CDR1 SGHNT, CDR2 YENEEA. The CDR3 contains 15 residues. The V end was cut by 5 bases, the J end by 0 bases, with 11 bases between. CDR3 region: CASSARPSSYNEQFF. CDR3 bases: TGTGCCAGCAGCGCGCGACCGAGCTCCTACAATGAGCAGTTCTTC.

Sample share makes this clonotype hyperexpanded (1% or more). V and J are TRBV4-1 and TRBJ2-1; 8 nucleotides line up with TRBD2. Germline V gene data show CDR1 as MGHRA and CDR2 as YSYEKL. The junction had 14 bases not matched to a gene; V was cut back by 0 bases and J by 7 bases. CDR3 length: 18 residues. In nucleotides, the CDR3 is TGCGCCAGCAGCCAAGAGGTCCCCCCAGCGGGAGCTGGTAATGAGCAGTTCTTC. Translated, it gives CASSQEVPPAGAGNEQFF.